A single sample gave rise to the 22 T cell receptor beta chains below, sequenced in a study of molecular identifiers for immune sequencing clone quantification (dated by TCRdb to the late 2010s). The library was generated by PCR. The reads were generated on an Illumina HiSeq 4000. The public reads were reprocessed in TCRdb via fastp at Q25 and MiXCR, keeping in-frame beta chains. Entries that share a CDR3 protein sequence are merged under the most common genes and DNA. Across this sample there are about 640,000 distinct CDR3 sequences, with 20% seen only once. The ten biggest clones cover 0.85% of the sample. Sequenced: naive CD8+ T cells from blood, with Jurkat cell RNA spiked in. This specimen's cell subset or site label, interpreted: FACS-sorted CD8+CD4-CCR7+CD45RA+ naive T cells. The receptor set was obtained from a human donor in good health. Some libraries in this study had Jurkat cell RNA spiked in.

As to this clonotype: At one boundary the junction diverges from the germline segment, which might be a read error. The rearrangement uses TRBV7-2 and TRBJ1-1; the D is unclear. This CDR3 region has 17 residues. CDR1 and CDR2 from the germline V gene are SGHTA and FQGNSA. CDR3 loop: CASGLDGRAVRNTEAFF. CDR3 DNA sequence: TGTGCCAGCGGCTTAGATGGACGGGCAGTGAGGAACACTGAAGCTTTCTTT.

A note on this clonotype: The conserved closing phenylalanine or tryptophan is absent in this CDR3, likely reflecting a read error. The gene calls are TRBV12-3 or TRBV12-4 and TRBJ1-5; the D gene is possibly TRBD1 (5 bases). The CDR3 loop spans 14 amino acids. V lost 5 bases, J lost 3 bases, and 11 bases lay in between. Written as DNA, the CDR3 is TGTGCCAGCAGTCTGGCAGGGTCCAATCAGCCCCAGCATCTT. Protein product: CASSLAGSNQPQHL.

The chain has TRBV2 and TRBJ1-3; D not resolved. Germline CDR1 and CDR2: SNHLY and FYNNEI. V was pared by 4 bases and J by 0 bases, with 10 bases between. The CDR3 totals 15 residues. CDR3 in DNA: TGTGCCAGCAGTGGAGGGAGGAACTCTGGAAACACCATATATTTT. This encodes CASSGGRNSGNTIYF.

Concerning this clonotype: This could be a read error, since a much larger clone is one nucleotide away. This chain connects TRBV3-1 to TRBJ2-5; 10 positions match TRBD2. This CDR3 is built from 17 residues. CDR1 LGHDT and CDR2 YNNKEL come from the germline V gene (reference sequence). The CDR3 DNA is TGTGCCAGCAGCCAAGTCGGACTAGCGGCTTGGGGGGAGACCCAGTGCTTC. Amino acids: CASSQVGLAAWGETQCF.

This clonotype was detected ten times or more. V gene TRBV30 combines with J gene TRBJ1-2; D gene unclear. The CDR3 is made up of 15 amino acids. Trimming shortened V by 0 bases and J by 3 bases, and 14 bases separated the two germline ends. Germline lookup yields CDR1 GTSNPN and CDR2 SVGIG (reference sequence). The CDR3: CAWSVDVPIYYGYTF. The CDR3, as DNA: TGTGCCTGGAGTGTCGACGTCCCGATCTACTATGGCTACACCTTC.

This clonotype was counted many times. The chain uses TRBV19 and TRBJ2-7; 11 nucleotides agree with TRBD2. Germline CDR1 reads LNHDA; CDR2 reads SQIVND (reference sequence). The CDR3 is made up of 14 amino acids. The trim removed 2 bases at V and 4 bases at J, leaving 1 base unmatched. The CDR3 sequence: CASSILAGGYEQYF. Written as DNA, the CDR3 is TGTGCCAGTAGTATACTAGCGGGAGGTTACGAGCAGTACTTC.

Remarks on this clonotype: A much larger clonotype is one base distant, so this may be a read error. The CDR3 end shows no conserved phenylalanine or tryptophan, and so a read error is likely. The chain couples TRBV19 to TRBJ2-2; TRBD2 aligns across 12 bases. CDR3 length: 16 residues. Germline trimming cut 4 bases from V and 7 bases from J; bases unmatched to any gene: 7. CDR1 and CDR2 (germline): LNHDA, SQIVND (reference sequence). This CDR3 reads CASSTSGGAFVGELFS. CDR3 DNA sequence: TGTGCCAGTAGTACTAGCGGGGGGGCCTTCGTCGGGGAGCTGTTTTCT.

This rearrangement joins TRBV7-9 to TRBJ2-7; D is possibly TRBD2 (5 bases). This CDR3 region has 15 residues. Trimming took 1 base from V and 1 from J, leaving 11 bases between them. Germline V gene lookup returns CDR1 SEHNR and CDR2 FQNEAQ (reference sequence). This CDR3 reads CASSLGDYLSYEQYF. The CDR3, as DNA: TGTGCCAGCAGCTTAGGAGACTACCTGTCCTACGAGCAGTACTTC.

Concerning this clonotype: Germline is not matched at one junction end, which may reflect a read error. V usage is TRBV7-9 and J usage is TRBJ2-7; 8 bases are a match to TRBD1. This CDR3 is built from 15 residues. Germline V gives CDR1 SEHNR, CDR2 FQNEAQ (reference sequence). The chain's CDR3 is CASSLEQGVIYGQYF. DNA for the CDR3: TGTGCCAGCAGCTTAGAACAGGGGGTAATCTACGGGCAGTACTTC.

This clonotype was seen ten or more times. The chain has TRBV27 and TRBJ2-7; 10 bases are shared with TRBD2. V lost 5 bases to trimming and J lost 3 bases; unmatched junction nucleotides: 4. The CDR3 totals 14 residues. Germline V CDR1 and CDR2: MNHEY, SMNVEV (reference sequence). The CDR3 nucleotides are TGTGCCAGCAGTAGCGGGGGGGACTACTACGAGCAGTACTTC. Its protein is CASSSGGDYYEQYF.

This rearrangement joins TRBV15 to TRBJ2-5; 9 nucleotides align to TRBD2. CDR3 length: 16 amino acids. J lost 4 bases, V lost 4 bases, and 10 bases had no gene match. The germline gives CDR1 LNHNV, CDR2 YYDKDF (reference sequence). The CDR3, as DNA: TGTGCCACCAGCAACCTCATACTAGCGGGTGCAGAGACCCAGTACTTC. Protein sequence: CATSNLILAGAETQYF.

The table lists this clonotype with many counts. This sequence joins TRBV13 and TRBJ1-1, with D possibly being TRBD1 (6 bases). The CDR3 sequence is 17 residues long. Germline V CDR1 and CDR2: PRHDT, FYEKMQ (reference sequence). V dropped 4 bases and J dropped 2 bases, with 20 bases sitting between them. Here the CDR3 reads CASSWANRVSLNTEAFF. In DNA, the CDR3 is TGTGCCAGCAGCTGGGCCAACAGGGTTTCGTTAAACACTGAAGCTTTCTTT.

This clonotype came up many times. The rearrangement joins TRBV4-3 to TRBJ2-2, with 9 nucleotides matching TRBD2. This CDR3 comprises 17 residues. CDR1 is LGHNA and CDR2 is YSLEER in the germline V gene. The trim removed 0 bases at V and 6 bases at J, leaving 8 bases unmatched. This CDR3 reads CASSQDWRGGWPGELFF. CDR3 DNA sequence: TGCGCCAGCAGCCAAGATTGGCGGGGGGGCTGGCCCGGGGAGCTGTTTTTT.

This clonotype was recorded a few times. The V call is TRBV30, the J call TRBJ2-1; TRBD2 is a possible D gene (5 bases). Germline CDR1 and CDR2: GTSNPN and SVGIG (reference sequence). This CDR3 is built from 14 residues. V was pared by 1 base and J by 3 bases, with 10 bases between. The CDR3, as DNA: TGTGCCTGGAGTGAGAGCGGAGACTACAATGAGCAGTTCTTC. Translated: CAWSESGDYNEQFF.

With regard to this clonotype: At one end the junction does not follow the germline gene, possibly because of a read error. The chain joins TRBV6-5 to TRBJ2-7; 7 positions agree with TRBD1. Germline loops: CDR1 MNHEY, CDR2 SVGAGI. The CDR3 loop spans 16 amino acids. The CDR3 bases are TGTGCCAGCAGTTACAGCCTGGGACAGTTAGCCTACGAGCAGTGCTTC. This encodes CASSYSLGQLAYEQCF.

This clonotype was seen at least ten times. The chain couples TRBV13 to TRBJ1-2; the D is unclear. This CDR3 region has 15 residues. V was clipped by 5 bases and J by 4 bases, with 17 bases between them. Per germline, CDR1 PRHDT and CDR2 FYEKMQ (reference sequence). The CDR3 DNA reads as TGTGCCAGCAGCGTCCTTTTACAGCCGATCTATGGCTACACCTTC. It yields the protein CASSVLLQPIYGYTF.

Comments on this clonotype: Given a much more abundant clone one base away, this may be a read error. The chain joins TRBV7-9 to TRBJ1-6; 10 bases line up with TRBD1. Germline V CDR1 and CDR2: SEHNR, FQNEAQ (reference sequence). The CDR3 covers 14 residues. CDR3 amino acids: CANSSGQGNSPLHF. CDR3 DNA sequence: TGTGCCAACAGCTCGGGACAGGGGAATTCACCCCTCCACTTT.

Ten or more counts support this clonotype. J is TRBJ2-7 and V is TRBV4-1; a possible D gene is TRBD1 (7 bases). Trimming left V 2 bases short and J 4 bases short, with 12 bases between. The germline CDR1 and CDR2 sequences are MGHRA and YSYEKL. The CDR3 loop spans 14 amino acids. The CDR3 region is CASSQPAGGYEQYF. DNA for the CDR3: TGCGCCAGCAGCCAACCGGCAGGGGGGTACGAGCAGTACTTC.

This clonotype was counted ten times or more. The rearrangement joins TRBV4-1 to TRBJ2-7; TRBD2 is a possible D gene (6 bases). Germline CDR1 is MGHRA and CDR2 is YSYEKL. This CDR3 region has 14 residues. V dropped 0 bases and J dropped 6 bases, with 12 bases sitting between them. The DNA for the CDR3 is TGCGCCAGCAGCCAAGATTACCCGGGGGTCGAGCAGTACTTC. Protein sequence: CASSQDYPGVEQYF.

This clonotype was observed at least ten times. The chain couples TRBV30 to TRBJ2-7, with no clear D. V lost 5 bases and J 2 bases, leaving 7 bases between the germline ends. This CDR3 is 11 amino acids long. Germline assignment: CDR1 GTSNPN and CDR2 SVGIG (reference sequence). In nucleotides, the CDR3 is TGTGCCTGGCACGGAGCCTACGAGCAGTACTTC. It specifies CAWHGAYEQYF.

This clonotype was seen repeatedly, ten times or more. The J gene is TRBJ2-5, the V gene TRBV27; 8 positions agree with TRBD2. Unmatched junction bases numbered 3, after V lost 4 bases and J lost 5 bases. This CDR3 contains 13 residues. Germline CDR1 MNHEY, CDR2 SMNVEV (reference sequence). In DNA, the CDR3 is TGTGCCAGCAGTTGGGGACTAGGCGAGACCCAGTACTTC. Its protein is CASSWGLGETQYF.

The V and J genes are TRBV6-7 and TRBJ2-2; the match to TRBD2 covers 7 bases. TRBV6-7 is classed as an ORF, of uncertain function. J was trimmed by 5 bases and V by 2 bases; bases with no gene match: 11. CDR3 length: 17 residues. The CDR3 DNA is TGTGCCAGCAGTTACCCCCCTGCGGCGCGGGAGACCGGGGAGCTGTTTTTT. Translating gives CASSYPPAARETGELFF.